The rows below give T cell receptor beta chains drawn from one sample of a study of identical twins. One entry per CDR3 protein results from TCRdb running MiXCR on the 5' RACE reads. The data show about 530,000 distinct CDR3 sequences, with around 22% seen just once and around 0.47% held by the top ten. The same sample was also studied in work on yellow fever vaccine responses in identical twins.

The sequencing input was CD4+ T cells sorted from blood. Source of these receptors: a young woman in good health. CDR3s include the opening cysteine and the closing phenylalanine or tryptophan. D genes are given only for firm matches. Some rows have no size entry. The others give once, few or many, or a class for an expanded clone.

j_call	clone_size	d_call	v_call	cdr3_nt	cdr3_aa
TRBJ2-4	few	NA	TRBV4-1	TGCGCCAGCAGCCAGCTACCACTAGCCAAAAACATTCAGTACTTC	CASSQLPLAKNIQYF
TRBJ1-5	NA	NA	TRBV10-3	TGTGCCATCAGTGATCAAGGGGGAAGCAATCAGCCCCAGCATTTT	CAISDQGGSNQPQHF
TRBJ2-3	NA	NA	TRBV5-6	TGTGCCAGCAGCTTGGTTCGCGGGGTGGGCACAGATACGCAGTATTTT	CASSLVRGVGTDTQYF
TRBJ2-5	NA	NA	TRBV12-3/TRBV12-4	TGTGCCAGCAGTTTAGCGTTAGTGGGGACCCAGTACTTC	CASSLALVGTQYF
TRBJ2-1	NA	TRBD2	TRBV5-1	TGCGCCAGCAGCCTCGGACTAGCCCCCAATGAGCAGTTCTTC	CASSLGLAPNEQFF
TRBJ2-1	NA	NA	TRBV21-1	TGTGCCGGTCCCCCGACAGGGGACAGGTACAATGAGCAGTTCTTC	CAGPPTGDRYNEQFF
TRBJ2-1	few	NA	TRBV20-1	TGCAGTGCTAGAGATTTTCACGAGGGACCTGTATACAATGAGCAGTTCTTC	CSARDFHEGPVYNEQFF
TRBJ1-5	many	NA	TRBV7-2	TGTGCCAGCAGCTTACGGGCAAATCAGCCCCAGCATTTT	CASSLRANQPQHF
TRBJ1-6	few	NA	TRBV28	TGTGCCAGCAGTTTAAGGACCACCGCAGGGGATAATTCACCCCTCCACTTT	CASSLRTTAGDNSPLHF
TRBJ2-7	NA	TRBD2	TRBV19	TGTGCCAGTAGCCTAGCGGGAGTTGCCTACGAGCAGTACTTC	CASSLAGVAYEQYF
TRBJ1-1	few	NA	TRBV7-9	TGTGCCAGCACCTCAGGGTACACTGAAGCTTTCTTT	CASTSGYTEAFF
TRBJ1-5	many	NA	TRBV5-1	TGCGCCAGCAGCATATCCAGGGGTCAGCCCCAGCATTTT	CASSISRGQPQHF
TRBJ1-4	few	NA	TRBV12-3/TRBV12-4	TGTGCCAGCAGTCCGCAGACAGGCCATAATGAAAAACTGTTTTTT	CASSPQTGHNEKLFF
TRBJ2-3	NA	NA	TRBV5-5	TGTGCCAGCAGCTTGCTCAAGCGGGATACGCAGTATTTT	CASSLLKRDTQYF
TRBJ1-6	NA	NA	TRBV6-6	TGTGCCAGCAGTTACGGAGATTCACCCCTCCACTTT	CASSYGDSPLHF
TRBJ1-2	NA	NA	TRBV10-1	TGCGCCAGCAGTGAGAATACTAACTATGGCTACACCTTC	CASSENTNYGYTF